This is a list of T cell receptor beta chains from one sample in a study of cytomegalovirus exposure and HLA in healthy donors. Here immunoSEQ multiplex PCR was the method, and the copy in TCRdb shows in-frame clones only, minus some. This sample yields roughly 190,000 clones, of which roughly four fifths are seen a single time; 1.5% to 2% belongs to the top ten. Sample: PBMCs. These receptors were taken from a young man in good health and CMV-seronegative. Each CDR3 is given with its conserved first and last residue. A D gene is named only where the DNA matches it firmly. The size field is filled for only some rows; it gives once, few, many or a size class.

>-|TRBJ2-3|TRBD2|TRBV7-9
CASSPSPSGYSTDTQYF
TGTGCCAGCAGCCCTTCCCCTAGCGGGTACAGCACAGATACGCAGTATTTT
>-|TRBJ2-1|TRBD1|TRBV4-1
CASSQGDRVNEQFF
TGCGCCAGCAGCCAGGGGGACAGGGTCAATGAGCAGTTCTTC
>-|TRBJ1-2|-|TRBV27
CASSSLRDYYGYTF
TGTGCCAGCAGTTCACTCCGGGACTACTATGGCTACACCTTC
>-|TRBJ1-6|-|TRBV28
CASIMGGRVDSPLHF
TGTGCCAGCATAATGGGAGGTAGGGTGGATTCACCCCTCCACTTT
>-|TRBJ1-1|TRBD1|TRBV5-1
CASSLLGTDDTEAFF
TGCGCCAGCAGCTTACTTGGGACAGATGACACTGAAGCTTTCTTT
>-|TRBJ1-4|TRBD1|TRBV6-5
CASSRQGLNEKLFF
TGTGCCAGCAGTCGACAGGGTTTAAATGAAAAACTGTTTTTT
>-|TRBJ2-1|TRBD2|TRBV2
CASSIAGGLEQFF
TGTGCCAGCAGCATAGCGGGGGGGCTAGAGCAGTTCTTC
>once|TRBJ2-7|TRBD1|TRBV19
CASSIEPQGVNEQYF
TGTGCCAGTAGTATAGAACCCCAGGGGGTCAACGAGCAGTACTTC
>-|TRBJ2-7|TRBD2|TRBV7-9
CASSKDPLAGGSDEQYF
TGTGCCAGCAGCAAAGATCCCCTAGCGGGAGGGAGCGACGAGCAGTACTTC
>-|TRBJ2-7|TRBD1|TRBV4-1
CASSQALTGLYEQYF
TGCGCCAGCAGCCAAGCCCTGACAGGGCTCTACGAGCAGTACTTC
>-|TRBJ2-1|-|TRBV18
CASSPPGSPYNEQFF
TGTGCCAGCTCACCACCCGGGAGTCCCTACAATGAGCAGTTCTTC
>once|TRBJ2-5|TRBD2|TRBV9
CASSVDGGRVQETQYF
TGTGCCAGCAGCGTAGATGGCGGGAGGGTACAAGAGACCCAGTACTTC
>-|TRBJ2-5|TRBD2|TRBV7-9
CASSLGLAGAWIETQYF
TGTGCCAGCAGCCTGGGACTAGCGGGGGCGTGGATAGAGACCCAGTACTTC
>-|TRBJ1-3|-|TRBV13
CASSPYKGRLVPGNTIYF
TGTGCCAGCAGCCCCTATAAGGGGCGGCTCGTCCCTGGAAACACCATATATTTT
>-|TRBJ2-7|TRBD1|TRBV4-1
CASSQTGQGIFEQYF
TGCGCCAGCAGCCAAACGGGACAGGGGATTTTCGAGCAGTACTTC
>few|TRBJ2-3|TRBD1|TRBV10-1
CASSESGTGTDTQYF
TGCGCCAGCAGTGAGTCTGGGACAGGCACAGATACGCAGTATTTT
>-|TRBJ2-2|TRBD2|TRBV4-3
CASSQERGPAGGPHTGELFF
TGCGCCAGCAGCCAAGAGAGGGGGCCAGCGGGAGGGCCCCACACCGGGGAGCTGTTTTTT
>-|TRBJ2-7|TRBD2|TRBV27
CASREAGVAYEQYF
TGTGCCAGCAGGGAAGCGGGAGTGGCCTACGAGCAGTACTTC
>-|TRBJ1-2|-|TRBV4-3
CASSQEGREDGYTF
TGCGCCAGCAGCCAAGAGGGCCGGGAAGATGGCTACACCTTC
>-|TRBJ1-2|TRBD1|TRBV27
CASSLNYLQGRQGYTF
TGTGCCAGCAGTCTTAACTATCTACAGGGGCGGCAAGGCTACACCTTC
>-|TRBJ2-6|TRBD2|TRBV6-5
CASGRDGSGANVLTF
TGTGCCAGCGGGAGGGACGGATCTGGGGCCAACGTCCTGACTTTC
>-|TRBJ2-3|-|TRBV7-2
CASSPGVSYTQYF
TGTGCCAGCAGCCCAGGGGTTTCATATACGCAGTATTTT
>once|TRBJ2-1|-|TRBV5-8
CASSFGRQETINEQFF
TGTGCCAGCAGCTTCGGAAGACAGGAAACTATCAATGAGCAGTTCTTC
>few|TRBJ2-3|TRBD2|TRBV5-6
CASTLEGLVTDTQYF
TGTGCCAGCACCCTTGAAGGACTAGTCACAGATACGCAGTATTTT
>-|TRBJ2-7|-|TRBV27
CASSLAAYYEQYF
TGTGCCAGCAGTTTAGCGGCCTACTACGAGCAGTACTTC
>few|TRBJ2-3|TRBD2|TRBV5-1
CASSRGDPSTDTQYF
TGCGCCAGCAGCCGGGGGGACCCAAGCACAGATACGCAGTATTTT
>once|TRBJ1-1|-|TRBV7-2
CASSLDVVSEAFF
TGTGCCAGCAGCTTAGATGTTGTGAGTGAAGCTTTCTTT
>-|TRBJ1-3|TRBD1|TRBV7-2
CASSSTGGSGNTIYF
TGTGCCAGCAGCTCGACAGGGGGGTCTGGAAACACCATATATTTT
>-|TRBJ2-5|-|TRBV10-3
CAISEGQGETQYF
TGTGCCATCAGTGAAGGGCAGGGGGAGACCCAGTACTTC
>-|TRBJ2-3|-|TRBV14
CASSRNSYLTDTQYF
TGTGCCAGCAGCCGTAACTCCTACCTCACAGATACGCAGTATTTT
>few|TRBJ2-5|TRBD1|TRBV7-8
CASSLAGQSYDQETQYF
TGTGCCAGCAGCTTAGCGGGACAGTCGTACGACCAAGAGACCCAGTACTTC
>-|TRBJ2-5|-|TRBV7-2
CASSPMASQETQYF
TGTGCCAGCAGCCCTATGGCTAGTCAAGAGACCCAGTACTTC
>-|TRBJ1-5|-|TRBV28
CASSLGVGRGLHF
TGTGCCAGCAGTTTGGGCGTCGGCAGGGGCTTACATTTT
>few|TRBJ2-1|TRBD2|TRBV27
CASSLGTSGNEQFF
TGTGCCAGCAGTTTAGGGACTAGCGGAAATGAGCAGTTCTTC
>-|TRBJ2-1|TRBD2|TRBV6-4
CASSDPLVSGALYNEQFF
TGTGCCAGCAGTGACCCTCTTGTAAGCGGGGCTCTTTACAATGAGCAGTTCTTC
>-|TRBJ2-3|-|TRBV7-8
CASSLMGAVTDTQYF
TGTGCCAGCAGCTTAATGGGGGCGGTCACAGATACGCAGTATTTT
>few|TRBJ2-1|-|TRBV7-8
CASSHVRQNNEQFF
TGTGCCAGCAGCCACGTCCGTCAGAACAATGAGCAGTTCTTC
>-|TRBJ1-2|TRBD1|TRBV19
CASSGTGGGYTF
TGTGCCAGTAGTGGTACAGGGGGTGGCTACACCTTC
>once|TRBJ1-6|TRBD1|TRBV5-6
CASSPGTAYNSPLHF
TGTGCCAGCAGCCCCGGGACAGCCTATAATTCACCCCTCCACTTT
>-|TRBJ2-3|-|TRBV5-1
CASSLKAGYTDTQYF
TGCGCCAGCAGCTTGAAGGCGGGATACACAGATACGCAGTATTTT